The next 16 T cell receptor beta chains were all read from a single sample in a study of T cells after yellow fever vaccination. TCRdb analysed the 5' RACE reads with MiXCR anew, one entry per CDR3 protein. Here the sample spans hundreds of thousands of distinct CDR3 sequences, about 19% being singletons. Sequencing used PBMCs, obtained before the yellow fever booster vaccination. All receptors derive from a man aged 18-30 years who received the YFV17D yellow fever vaccine.

The rearrangement joins TRBV12-3 or TRBV12-4 to TRBJ2-7, with a weak D call TRBD1 (5 bases). CDR3 length: 14 residues. Trimming cost V 3 bases and J 1 base, with 10 bases left between them. The CDR3 DNA reads as TGTGCCAGCAGTTTTGCGCCAGGGTCCTACGAGCAGTACTTC. Its translation: CASSFAPGSYEQYF.

This clonotype was picked up a small number of times. The chain uses TRBV15 and TRBJ1-1; 8 bases agree with TRBD1. Per germline, CDR1 LNHNV and CDR2 YYDKDF (reference sequence). After removal of 4 bases from V and 10 bases from J, the junction contained 8 bases not matched to a gene. The CDR3 has 13 residues. CDR3 region: CATSTSQGARAFF. The CDR3 nucleotides are TGTGCCACCAGCACTTCCCAGGGGGCCAGAGCTTTCTTT.

The chain links TRBV7-2 to TRBJ2-1; 9 bases line up with TRBD1. The CDR3 consists of 15 residues. V lost 1 base, J lost 3 bases, and 1 base stayed unmatched. CDR1 SGHTA and CDR2 FQGNSA come from the germline V gene. CDR3 residues: CASSLGGQGYNEQFF. The CDR3, as DNA: TGTGCCAGCAGCTTAGGGGGACAGGGCTACAATGAGCAGTTCTTC.

The chain joins TRBV7-9 to TRBJ1-5; TRBD1 might be the D (5 bases). Trimming removed 0 bases from V and 5 bases from J, with 11 bases in between. Germline CDR1 SEHNR, CDR2 FQNEAQ (reference sequence). The CDR3 has 15 residues. CDR3 loop: CASSLAGAMDQPQHF. The CDR3 coding sequence is TGTGCCAGCAGCTTAGCTGGGGCAATGGATCAGCCCCAGCATTTT.

The chain combines TRBV7-6 with TRBJ2-2, with D perhaps matching TRBD1 (5 bases). V lost 2 bases, J lost 6 bases, and 7 bases lay in between. Germline V gene lookup returns CDR1 SGHVS and CDR2 FNYEAQ. CDR3 size: 13 residues. This CDR3 reads CASSLKGSGELFF. In DNA form, the CDR3 reads TGTGCCAGCAGCTTAAAGGGGTCCGGGGAGCTGTTTTTT.

This clonotype was seen a handful of times. The CDR3, as DNA: TGTGCCAGCAGCTTAACTGGCTTTGGTGAAAAACTGTTTTTT. It is translated as CASSLTGFGEKLFF. The genes are TRBV7-9 and TRBJ1-4; D not certain. Looked up from germline, CDR1 is SEHNR and CDR2 is FQNEAQ (reference sequence). Trimming removed 2 bases from V and 7 bases from J, with 11 bases in between. The CDR3 has 14 residues. Combining the CDR3 with reference TRBV7-9 and TRBJ1-4 gives the whole variable domain DTGVSQNPRHKITKRGQNVTFRCDPISEHNRLYWYRQTLGQGPEFLTYFQNEAQLEKSRLLSDRFSAERPKGSFSTLEIQRTEQGDSAMYLCASSLTGFGEKLFFGSGTQLSVL.

The V call is TRBV6-5, the J call TRBJ2-2; the match to TRBD1 covers 7 bases. The J segment lost 6 bases and the V segment lost 5 bases, leaving 3 bases of the junction unmatched. The germline gives CDR1 MNHEY, CDR2 SVGAGI. The CDR3 totals 13 residues. The CDR3 spells CASSDRVPGELFF. The CDR3 DNA reads as TGTGCCAGCAGTGACAGGGTCCCCGGGGAGCTGTTTTTT.

This clonotype was found a few times. The chain recombines TRBV20-1 with TRBJ2-4; 9 bases are shared with TRBD2. This CDR3 comprises 18 residues. The germline V gene has CDR1 DFQATT and CDR2 SNEGSKA (reference sequence). V dropped 2 bases and J dropped 3; count of bases not matched to a gene: 14. The CDR3 is CSARRLAGRAGGKNIQYF. CDR3 bases: TGCAGTGCTAGACGCCTAGCGGGGCGGGCGGGCGGCAAAAACATTCAGTACTTC.

This clonotype came up many times. This chain uses TRBV12-3 or TRBV12-4 with TRBJ1-5; tentative D call: TRBD1 (6 bases). Trimming left V 7 bases short and J 9 bases short, with 19 bases between. This CDR3 has 14 amino acids. This CDR3 is CASTATTGLGPQHF. The CDR3 nucleotides are TGTGCCAGCACCGCTACCACAGGGCTAGGGCCCCAGCATTTT.

This clonotype has only a few counts. This chain links TRBV7-8 with TRBJ1-4; D unclear. Trimming shortened V by 5 bases and J by 0 bases, and 13 bases separated the two germline ends. This CDR3 region has 16 residues. Germline CDR1 and CDR2: SGHVS and FQNEAQ. The CDR3 here is CASSPWSESTNEKLFF. The CDR3 nucleotides read TGTGCCAGCAGCCCTTGGTCGGAATCAACTAATGAAAAACTGTTTTTT.

This chain uses TRBV12-3 or TRBV12-4 with TRBJ2-1; 7 nucleotides agree with TRBD1. CDR3 length: 16 amino acids. V lost 6 bases, J lost 7 bases, and 15 bases stayed unmatched. The DNA of the CDR3 is TGTGCCAGCAGCTTACTAGGGACAGAGAAGTGGAATGAGCAGTTCTTC. It yields the protein CASSLLGTEKWNEQFF.

This rearrangement joins TRBV27 to TRBJ2-3, with 11 bases fitting TRBD2. CDR3 length: 17 amino acids. From germline, CDR1 is MNHEY and CDR2 SMNVEV (reference sequence). V gave up 6 bases and J gave up 0 bases; unmatched junction bases: 8. The CDR3 sequence is CASSQGTSGPSTDTQYF. Here the CDR3 DNA reads TGTGCCAGCAGCCAAGGGACTAGCGGACCCAGCACAGATACGCAGTATTTT.

The rearrangement joins TRBV12-3 or TRBV12-4 to TRBJ2-1; the D is unclear. With 10 bases removed from V and 4 bases from J, the gap between germline ends came to 11 bases. The CDR3 runs to 12 residues. The DNA of the CDR3 is TGTGCCACCATAGGCGGATACAATGAGCAGTTCTTC. Translating gives CATIGGYNEQFF.

This clonotype turned up a few times. The V gene is TRBV4-1, the J gene TRBJ2-1, with 9 nucleotides matching TRBD1. The germline V gene has CDR1 MGHRA and CDR2 YSYEKL. This CDR3 comprises 16 residues. J gave up 4 bases and V 9 bases, and 13 bases lay outside the gene matches. Here the CDR3 DNA reads TGCGCCAGTAGGGACAGGGTTTATGGGGTATACAATGAGCAGTTCTTC. It is translated as CASRDRVYGVYNEQFF.

The chain joins TRBV12-3 or TRBV12-4 to TRBJ1-4; 7 bases match TRBD1. The CDR3 is 14 residues long. J gave up 3 bases and V 7 bases, and 5 bases lay outside the gene matches. CDR3 protein: CASKSRGANEKLFF. As DNA, the CDR3 is TGTGCCAGCAAGAGCAGGGGGGCTAATGAAAAACTGTTTTTT.

This clonotype was found many times. The chain is built from TRBV5-4 and TRBJ2-7; 7 bases fit TRBD2. The ends lost 3 bases at V and 1 base at J; junction bases unmatched: 1. The V gene's germline CDR1 is SGHNT and CDR2 YYREEE (reference sequence). There are 13 residues in the CDR3. CDR3 nucleotides: TGTGCCAGCAGCTCCGGGGGGTCCTACGAGCAGTACTTC. Translating it yields CASSSGGSYEQYF.